These 4 T cell receptor beta chains were sequenced from one sample in a study of beta chain features in type 1 diabetes. As every portion of the isolated RNA was reverse transcribed, the sequencing read expressed TCRB transcripts. Generated by immunoSEQ multiplex PCR, the TCRdb table keeps only in-frame clones and is missing some. The data show 300,000 to 400,000 clones, approximately 15% seen once. These TCRs' antigens remain unknown. Study-level points and caveats: Among patients with Type 1 diabetes, TCRB CDR3s were moderately but significantly shorter in every one of the four CD4+ subsets.

The sequenced sample was naive CD4+ T cells from blood. These receptors all stem from a young woman with type 1 diabetes.

This clone was seen more than once but under ten times. The chain recombines TRBV14 with TRBJ2-7, with D perhaps matching TRBD2 (6 bases). The CDR3 runs 16 residues. Trimming left V 4 bases short and J 0 bases short, with 16 bases between. From germline, CDR1 is SGHDN and CDR2 FVKESK. The CDR3 DNA follows: TGTGCCAGCAGCCTTGAGCTAGCGCCCAGCTCCTACGAGCAGTACGTC. Protein product: CASSLELAPSSYEQYV.

The CDR3 nucleotides read TGTGCCAGCAGTTGGTTAGCGGGAGGACTTGGAGCTGAGCAGTTCTTC. Protein: CASSWLAGGLGAEQFF. The chain combines TRBV6-5 with TRBJ2-1, with TRBD2 matching over 10 bases. This CDR3 comprises 16 residues. V shed 4 bases, J shed 9 bases, and the junction held 12 bases outside the gene matches. Looked up from germline, CDR1 is MNHEY and CDR2 is SVGAGI.

The V gene is TRBV19, the J gene TRBJ2-7; 7 bases map to TRBD2. The germline CDR1 and CDR2 sequences are LNHDA and SQIVND (reference sequence). This CDR3 is built from 14 residues. Trimming cost V 5 bases and J 2 bases; bases outside gene matches: 6. CDR3 coding DNA: TGTGCCAGTAGTCAGCGGGATCCGCCCTACGAGCAGTACTTC. It codes for CASSQRDPPYEQYF.

This chain joins TRBV30 and TRBJ1-2, with D maybe TRBD1 (6 bases). Trimming pared 7 bases from V and 8 bases from J, leaving 23 bases between. Germline V CDR1 and CDR2: GTSNPN, SVGIG (reference sequence). The CDR3 runs to 14 residues. The DNA of the CDR3 is TGTGCCTATCACAGGGTGTTTGGCCTTGGGGGCTACACCTTC. This gives the protein CAYHRVFGLGGYTF.